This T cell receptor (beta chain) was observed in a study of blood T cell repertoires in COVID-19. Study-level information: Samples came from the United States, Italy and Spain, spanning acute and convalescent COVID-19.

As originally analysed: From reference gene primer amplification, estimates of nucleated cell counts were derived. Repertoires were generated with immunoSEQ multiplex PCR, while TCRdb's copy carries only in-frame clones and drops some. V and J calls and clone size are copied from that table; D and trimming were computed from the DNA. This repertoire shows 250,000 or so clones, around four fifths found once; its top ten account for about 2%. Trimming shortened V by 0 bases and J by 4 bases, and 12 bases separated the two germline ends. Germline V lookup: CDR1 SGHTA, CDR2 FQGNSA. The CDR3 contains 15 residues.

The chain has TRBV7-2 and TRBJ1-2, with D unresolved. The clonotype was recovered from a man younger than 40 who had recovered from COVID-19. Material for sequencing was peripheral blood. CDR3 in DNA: TGTGCCAGCAGCTTAGCGCAAGGTGGAGGCTATGGCTACACCTTC. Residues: CASSLAQGGGYGYTF. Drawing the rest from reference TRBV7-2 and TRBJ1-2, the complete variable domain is GAGVSQSPSNKVTEKGKDVELRCDPISGHTALYWYRQSLGQGLEFLIYFQGNSAPDKSGLPSDRFSAERTGGSVSTLTIQRTQQEDSAVYLCASSLAQGGGYGYTFGSGTRLTVV.